The 23 T cell receptor beta chains below all came from one sample that was sequenced in a study of T cells in tumors after PD-1 blockade (dated by TCRdb to between 2019 and 2020). Explained via the paper, the time point label denotes: after anti-PD-1 therapy. Receptors were amplified or captured by the immunoSEQ multiplex PCR assay. TCRdb limited this immuneACCESS table to in-frame rearrangements with V and J called. A share of clones is missing; checked studies link under half to unresolved V genes, and the rest is unexplained. This sample comprises roughly 14,000 clones, around 80% of them detected only once. The ten largest account for 20% to 25% of the sample. The sequencing used PBMCs, collected after anti-PD-1 treatment. These receptors came from a human donor with basal cell carcinoma.

The chain has TRBV19 and TRBJ1-4, with D hard to call. The germline CDR1 and CDR2 sequences are LNHDA and SQIVND (reference sequence). The CDR3 is 15 residues long. Trimming left V 7 bases short and J 8 bases short, with 20 bases between. The CDR3 nucleotides are TGTGCCAGTACCACCCCCGGGAACCGCAGGGAAAAACTGTTTTTT. Translation: CASTTPGNRREKLFF.

This sequence joins TRBV5-1 and TRBJ1-5; D might be TRBD1 (5 bases). The germline CDR1 and CDR2 sequences are SGHRS and YFSETQ. The CDR3 sequence is 14 residues long. Trimming took off 1 base at V and 5 bases at J, with 10 bases between the two ends. CDR3 in DNA: TGCGCCAGCAGCTTGTCAGGGTCGGATCAGCCCCAGCATTTT. As protein: CASSLSGSDQPQHF.

The chain has TRBV19 and TRBJ2-3; 12 nucleotides agree with TRBD2. The CDR3 runs to 15 residues. The germline V gene encodes CDR1 LNHDA and CDR2 SQIVND (reference sequence). J was trimmed by 8 bases and V by 1 base; bases with no gene match: 4. The CDR3 DNA reads TGTGCCAGTAGTATAGGGACTAGCGGGATCCCTACGCAGTATTTT. Translation gives CASSIGTSGIPTQYF.

The CDR3 DNA sequence: TGTGCCAGCAGCCAGGACAGGAACACAGATACGCAGTATTTT. Its protein product is CASSQDRNTDTQYF. The chain recombines TRBV7-7 with TRBJ2-3; 7 bases map to TRBD1. The CDR3 totals 14 residues. The V segment lost 5 bases and the J segment 2 bases; nucleotides outside the gene matches: 4. CDR1 is SSHAT and CDR2 is FNYEAQ in the germline V gene (reference sequence).

The gene calls are TRBV10-3 and TRBJ1-6; no reliable D call. Germline V gives CDR1 ENHRY, CDR2 SYGVKD. V was shortened by 4 bases and J by 4 bases, with 11 bases between the two germline ends. The CDR3 has 15 residues. The CDR3 loop is CAISGGATYNSPLHF. DNA of the CDR3: TGTGCCATCAGTGGCGGCGCTACGTATAATTCACCCCTCCACTTT.

This clone was observed a handful of times. J is TRBJ1-4 and V is TRBV7-9; possibly TRBD1 for D (6 bases). CDR1 and CDR2 from the germline V gene are SEHNR and FQNEAQ (reference sequence). Trimming took 5 bases from V and 4 from J, leaving 14 bases between them. The CDR3 sequence is 15 residues long. Written as DNA, the CDR3 is TGTGCCAGCAGCGTTACAGGGACTATTAATGAAAAACTGTTTTTT. It is translated as CASSVTGTINEKLFF.

This chain connects TRBV7-7 to TRBJ2-3, with 11 bases identical to TRBD2. The length of the CDR3 is 15 residues. V gave up 5 bases and J gave up 3 bases; unmatched junction bases: 4. Germline CDR1 is SSHAT and CDR2 is FNYEAQ (reference sequence). The CDR3 protein is CASSPLAGGTDTQYF. CDR3 nucleotide sequence: TGTGCCAGCAGCCCCTTAGCGGGAGGGACAGATACGCAGTATTTT. The full variable domain, in which reference TRBV7-7 and TRBJ2-3 provide the parts outside the CDR3, is GAGVSQSPRYKVTKRGQDVTLRCDPISSHATLYWYQQALGQGPEFLTYFNYEAQPDKSGLPSDRFSAERPEGSISTLTIQRTEQRDSAMYRCASSPLAGGTDTQYFGPGTRLTVL.

This clone turned up a few times. The genes are TRBV9 and TRBJ2-5, with TRBD2 as a possible D gene (5 bases). Trimming cost V 0 bases and J 1 base, with 10 bases left between them. The germline V gene has CDR1 SGDLS and CDR2 YYNGEE. This CDR3 has 15 amino acids. In DNA, the CDR3 is TGTGCCAGCAGCGTAGGTACCGGGATCCAAGAGACCCAGTACTTC. The encoded protein is CASSVGTGIQETQYF.

This chain joins TRBV12-3 or TRBV12-4 and TRBJ2-7, with D tentatively TRBD2 (6 bases). The CDR3 is 11 amino acids. V lost 5 bases and J 6 bases, leaving 8 bases between the germline ends. The DNA for the CDR3 is TGTGCCAGCAGTAAACTAGCCGAGCAGTACTTC. Translating gives CASSKLAEQYF.

The V gene is TRBV13, the J gene TRBJ1-3; TRBD1 might be the D (5 bases). The V end was cut by 6 bases, the J end by 0 bases, with 12 bases between. The CDR3 sequence is 15 residues long. The germline V gene has CDR1 PRHDT and CDR2 FYEKMQ (reference sequence). The CDR3 loop is CASRYTGSSGNTIYF. DNA of the CDR3: TGTGCCAGCAGGTATACAGGTTCCTCTGGAAACACCATATATTTT.

The sample holds one count of this clone. V is TRBV5-4 and J is TRBJ2-2; TRBD2 aligns across 7 bases. V lost 2 bases to trimming and J lost 2 bases; unmatched junction nucleotides: 3. CDR1 and CDR2 from the germline V gene are SGHNT and YYREEE (reference sequence). CDR3 length equals 15 residues. Here the CDR3 reads CASSLAGPNTGELFF. CDR3 DNA sequence: TGTGCCAGCAGCTTAGCGGGGCCCAACACCGGGGAGCTGTTTTTT.

This clone was counted only a few times. This rearrangement joins TRBV27 to TRBJ2-5; 8 positions agree with TRBD1. The CDR3 loop spans 14 amino acids. Trimming at V came to 5 bases and at J to 2 bases, leaving 4 bases not matched to a gene. CDR1 and CDR2 (germline): MNHEY, SMNVEV (reference sequence). In DNA form, the CDR3 reads TGTGCCAGCAGTCCGTGGACAGGGCAAGAGACCCAGTACTTC. This encodes CASSPWTGQETQYF.

The chain combines TRBV4-1 with TRBJ1-2, with D possibly being TRBD1 (5 bases). There are 17 residues in the CDR3. In germline, CDR1 is MGHRA, CDR2 YSYEKL. Trimming removed 0 bases from V and 5 bases from J, with 19 bases in between. CDR3 bases: TGCGCCAGCAGCCAAGATCTTTCGGGGTCAGGGAGGTATGGCTACACCTTC. Amino acid sequence: CASSQDLSGSGRYGYTF.

The chain couples TRBV28 to TRBJ1-2, with TRBD1 as a possible D gene (5 bases). CDR1 MDHEN and CDR2 SYDVKM come from the germline V gene. The length of the CDR3 is 20 residues. The ends were cut back, 4 bases at V and 5 bases at J, with 32 bases in the middle. CDR3 nucleotide sequence: TGTGCCAGCAGTTGGGTAGGGGCCAGGAGGGCAGCGATACTCAGATATGGCTACACCTTC. This gives the protein CASSWVGARRAAILRYGYTF.

The V gene is TRBV13, the J gene TRBJ2-4; D is possibly TRBD2 (5 bases). The CDR3 contains 16 residues. The germline V and J ends were trimmed by 4 bases and 5 bases, with 18 bases remaining between them. Germline CDR1 and CDR2: PRHDT and FYEKMQ (reference sequence). The CDR3 region has the DNA TGTGCCAGCAGCTCTAGCCGGACTGAGGTTCAAAACATTCAGTACTTC. Amino acid sequence: CASSSSRTEVQNIQYF. Drawing the rest from reference TRBV13 and TRBJ2-4, the complete variable domain is AAGVIQSPRHLIKEKRETATLKCYPIPRHDTVYWYQQGPGQDPQFLISFYEKMQSDKGSIPDRFSAQQFSDYHSELNMSSLELGDSALYFCASSSSRTEVQNIQYFGAGTRLSVL.

This chain joins TRBV27 and TRBJ2-5; D not resolved. CDR1 and CDR2 (germline): MNHEY, SMNVEV (reference sequence). Trimming removed 2 bases at V and 5 bases at J, with 12 bases between. The CDR3 length is 14 residues. The CDR3 DNA reads TGTGCCAGCAGTTTAGTAGCAGCTCGGGAGACCCAGTACTTC. It translates to CASSLVAARETQYF.

This clone was detected only once. The V call is TRBV30, the J call TRBJ2-7, with 7 positions matching TRBD2. The CDR3 contains 14 residues. Germline CDR1 reads GTSNPN; CDR2 reads SVGIG (reference sequence). The V segment lost 1 base and the J segment 2 bases; nucleotides outside the gene matches: 5. The CDR3 DNA reads TGTGCCTGGAGTGGGGCTAGCGGCGCCTACGAGCAGTACTTC. This gives the protein CAWSGASGAYEQYF.

This clone was counted between two and nine times. The gene calls are TRBV6-5 and TRBJ2-1; TRBD2 matches 12 bases. Germline-derived CDR1 and CDR2 are MNHEY and SVGAGI. The CDR3 is 14 residues long. V lost 8 bases and J lost 8; bases outside the gene matches: 7. In DNA, the CDR3 is TGTGCCAGCTCGCTAGCGGGAGGGGTTGATGAGCAGTTCTTC. It is translated as CASSLAGGVDEQFF.

This clone was seen more than once but under ten times. The chain is built from TRBV19 and TRBJ1-2, with D unclear. CDR1 is LNHDA, CDR2 SQIVND, per germline (reference sequence). Trimming shortened V by 7 bases and J by 3 bases, and 12 bases separated the two germline ends. This CDR3 is 13 amino acids long. The DNA of the CDR3 is TGTGCCAGTAATTTCGGGATTTACTATGGCTACACCTTC. Amino acids: CASNFGIYYGYTF.

The sample holds one count of this clone. The chain joins TRBV19 to TRBJ2-2; tentatively, D is TRBD2 (5 bases). There are 16 residues in the CDR3. Germline CDR1 and CDR2: LNHDA and SQIVND (reference sequence). Trimming took off 7 bases at V and 3 bases at J, with 18 bases between the two ends. The CDR3 bases are TGTGCCAGTACCCCACGTGTGGGAGTAGACACCGGGGAGCTGTTTTTT. It specifies CASTPRVGVDTGELFF.

This clone was picked up one time. The V and J genes are TRBV3-1 (or the pseudogene TRBV3-2) and TRBJ1-4; 7 nucleotides agree with TRBD1. The trim removed 0 bases at V and 5 bases at J, leaving 9 bases unmatched. Germline V CDR1 and CDR2: LGHDT, YNNKEL (reference sequence). This CDR3 has 17 amino acids. DNA for the CDR3: TGTGCCAGCAGCCAAGAACACGGGGGACAGTCGAATGAAAAACTGTTTTTT. Residues: CASSQEHGGQSNEKLFF.

This chain uses TRBV7-2 with TRBJ2-2; possible D gene TRBD2, 7 bases. The CDR3 loop spans 16 amino acids. Germline V CDR1 and CDR2: SGHTA, FQGNSA. V lost 1 base and J 4 bases, leaving 13 bases between the germline ends. This CDR3 reads CASSLGGGWSTGELFF. The CDR3 nucleotides read TGTGCCAGCAGCTTAGGGGGGGGCTGGAGCACCGGGGAGCTGTTTTTT.

The chain joins TRBV6-5 to TRBJ1-5; D is perhaps TRBD1 (6 bases). Trimming cost V 5 bases and J 2 bases, with 13 bases left between them. The CDR3 loop spans 15 amino acids. In germline, CDR1 is MNHEY, CDR2 SVGAGI. The CDR3 DNA reads TGTGCCAGCAGTCCCAGGGGACTCGGCAATCAGCCCCAGCATTTT. As protein: CASSPRGLGNQPQHF.